The 15 T cell receptor beta chains in this list originate from one sample, sequenced in a study of blood T cells in healthy people across ages. Alongside a J-beta primer mix, a sample-barcoded 5' primer served in a second PCR lasting 7 to 11 cycles. TCRdb called the 5' RACE reads again in MiXCR, with one record for every CDR3 protein. The sample yields roughly 800,000 distinct CDR3 sequences, 20% to 30% seen once. The same specimen was also included in a second study, on T cells of mothers and their children.

The material sequenced was blood. The receptors originated from a boy aged 5-17 years in good health.

This clonotype was found a few times. The chain recombines TRBV20-1 with TRBJ2-5; TRBD2 aligns across 8 bases. The J call may be mistaken, given a closer DNA end match to TRBJ2-1. Per germline, CDR1 DFQATT and CDR2 SNEGSKA (reference sequence). This CDR3 is 15 amino acids long. The CDR3 region is CSAREGRGAHNEQFF. The DNA for the CDR3 is TGCAGTGCTAGAGAGGGGCGGGGGGCCCACAATGAGCAGTTCTTC.

The V call is TRBV21-1, the J call TRBJ2-5; the table's D gene call, TRBD1, was not cross checked with the DNA. TRBV21-1 is deemed a pseudogene. This CDR3 contains 15 residues. For the CDR3, the DNA is TGTGCCAGCAGCAAAGGAGGGACAGCTCAAGAGACCCAGTACTTC. As protein: CASSKGGTAQETQYF.

This clonotype was seen a handful of times. The gene calls are TRBV14 and TRBJ1-1, with D uncertain. The CDR3 consists of 15 residues. CDR1 is SGHDN, CDR2 FVKESK, per germline. With 5 bases removed from V and 0 bases from J, the gap between germline ends came to 13 bases. DNA for the CDR3: TGTGCCAGCAGCACTTGGGCAGGCCTGAACACTGAAGCTTTCTTT. Amino acid sequence: CASSTWAGLNTEAFF.

This clonotype has a handful of counts. At one boundary the junction diverges from the germline segment, which might be a read error. The chain couples TRBV7-7 to TRBJ2-5; D might be TRBD1 (5 bases). Germline values: CDR1 SSHAT, CDR2 FNYEAQ (reference sequence). This CDR3 is built from 15 residues. CDR3: CASSRNSRAWQTQYF. Here the CDR3 DNA reads TGTGCTAGCAGCCGAAACTCCAGGGCCTGGCAGACCCAGTACTTC. Complete variable domain (other parts from reference TRBV7-7 and TRBJ2-5): GAGVSQSPRYKVTKRGQDVTLRCDPISSHATLYWYQQALGQGPEFLTYFNYEAQPDKSGLPSDRFSAERPEGSISTLTIQRTEQRDSAMYRCASSRNSRAWQTQYFGPGTRLLVL.

This clonotype has only a few counts. V and J are TRBV6-6 and TRBJ1-4; maybe TRBD1 (5 bases). V lost 4 bases to trimming and J lost 8 bases, with 17 bases between them. Looked up from germline, CDR1 is MNHNY and CDR2 is SVGAGI (reference sequence). There are 15 residues in the CDR3. DNA for the CDR3: TGTGCCAGCAGTTTTTCGGGGGGGGAGGGGGAAAAACTGTTTTTT. Protein sequence: CASSFSGGEGEKLFF.

This clonotype has more than one count but fewer than ten. CDR3 protein: CASSSLRPTGSPRVSNQPQHF. DNA of the CDR3: TGTGCCAGCAGTTCCCTCCGACCTACGGGCTCTCCTAGAGTTAGCAATCAGCCCCAGCATTTT. The chain links TRBV28 to TRBJ1-5; no reliable D call. CDR1 and CDR2 (germline): MDHEN, SYDVKM. This CDR3 is built from 21 residues. V gave up 4 bases and J gave up 0 bases, with 28 bases separating them.

A remark on this clonotype: The junction shows a germline mismatch at one end, possibly a read error. J is TRBJ2-1 and V is TRBV9; D is possibly TRBD2 (7 bases). This CDR3 is built from 15 residues. CDR1 SGDLS and CDR2 YYNGEE come from the germline V gene. The DNA of the CDR3 is TGTGCTAGCAGCGTAGGGGGGGTTCTAAGCAATGAGCAGTTCTTC. Translating gives CASSVGGVLSNEQFF.

This CDR3 is CASSYVRQTPGQALSSYNSPLHF. CDR3 sequence (DNA): TGTGCCAGCAGTTACGTTCGGCAAACCCCCGGGCAGGCCTTGAGCTCCTATAATTCACCCCTCCACTTT. The chain employs TRBV6-2 or TRBV6-3 and TRBJ1-6; D is ambiguous. The CDR3 has 23 residues. The germline V gene has CDR1 MNHEY and CDR2 SVGEGT. V lost 2 bases and J 0 bases, leaving 29 bases between the germline ends.

The chain links TRBV7-9 to TRBJ1-1, with a possible D match to TRBD1 (6 bases). CDR1 is SEHNR, CDR2 FQNEAQ, per germline (reference sequence). CDR3 length: 15 residues. The V end was cut by 7 bases, the J end by 6 bases, with 21 bases between. The CDR3 region is CASNKYRERGSEAFF. The CDR3 coding sequence is TGTGCCAGCAACAAATACAGGGAGAGGGGGTCTGAAGCTTTCTTT.

This chain links TRBV29-1 with TRBJ1-2; 9 nucleotides agree with TRBD1. Germline V gene data show CDR1 as SQVTM and CDR2 as ANQGSEA. CDR3 length: 13 amino acids. J gave up 6 bases and V 5 bases, and 7 bases lay outside the gene matches. The CDR3 spells CSVSDRGGDGYTF. The CDR3 nucleotides read TGCAGCGTTTCCGACAGGGGGGGGGATGGCTACACCTTC.

The chain recombines TRBV5-5 with TRBJ2-2; a possible D gene is TRBD2 (5 bases). The CDR3 consists of 15 residues. The germline V gene has CDR1 SGHKS and CDR2 YYEKEE (reference sequence). V was trimmed by 3 bases and J by 4 bases, leaving 13 bases between them. The CDR3 DNA reads as TGTGCCAGCAGCTACCGGGATCCTTCCACCGGGGAGCTGTTTTTT. Its translation is CASSYRDPSTGELFF.

This clonotype was observed a few times. The conserved phenylalanine or tryptophan is not found at the CDR3 terminus, so this likely reflects a read error. The DNA is omitted, as the CDR3 cannot be located on it reliably, and the CDR3 follows TCRdb's listing. The genes are TRBV10-1 and TRBJ1-4; the D segment call TRBD1 is taken from the table without a DNA check. CDR1 WNHNN and CDR2 SYGVQD come from the germline V gene (reference sequence). The length of the CDR3 is 9 amino acids, counting both ends. The CDR3 loop is CASRPGQGI.

CDR3 in amino acids: CATSARDRRSETQYF. DNA of the CDR3: TGTGCCACCAGTGCCCGGGACAGGAGGTCAGAGACCCAGTACTTC. The chain carries TRBV24-1 and TRBJ2-5; 8 bases are a match to TRBD1. The length of the CDR3 is 15 residues. With V trimmed by 5 bases and J by 4 bases, 8 bases remained unmatched. Germline-derived CDR1 and CDR2 are KGHDR and SFDVKD.

The genes are TRBV2 and TRBJ1-1; tentative D call: TRBD1 (5 bases). Deletions cut 8 bases from V and 1 base from J, with 17 bases between. This CDR3 spans 15 amino acids. Germline-derived CDR1 and CDR2 are SNHLY and FYNNEI. The CDR3 sequence: CASVTEGAPNTEAFF. The DNA for the CDR3 is TGTGCCAGCGTAACCGAAGGGGCTCCGAACACTGAAGCTTTCTTT. Supplemented by reference TRBV2 and TRBJ1-1, the full variable domain reads EPEVTQTPSHQVTQMGQEVILRCVPISNHLYFYWYRQILGQKVEFLVSFYNNEISEKSEIFDDQFSVERPDGSNFTLKIRSTKLEDSAMYFCASVTEGAPNTEAFFGQGTRLTVV.

A few counts support this clonotype. This chain joins TRBV7-3 and TRBJ1-1, with 7 nucleotides matching TRBD1. The CDR3 is 18 residues long. The germline V gene encodes CDR1 SGHTA and CDR2 FQGTGA. J lost 2 bases, V lost 1 base, and 13 bases had no gene match. CDR3 sequence reads: CASSLKPPAKGANTEAFF. The CDR3 nucleotides read TGTGCCAGCAGCTTAAAACCACCGGCCAAGGGGGCAAACACTGAAGCTTTCTTT. The full variable domain, in which reference TRBV7-3 and TRBJ1-1 provide the parts outside the CDR3, is GAGVSQTPSNKVTEKGKYVELRCDPISGHTALYWYRQSLGQGPEFLIYFQGTGAADDSGLPNDRFFAVRPEGSVSTLKIQRTERGDSAVYLCASSLKPPAKGANTEAFFGQGTRLTVV.